This T cell receptor beta chain comes out of a study of cytomegalovirus exposure and HLA in healthy donors. The study's findings and limits: Rare TCR sequences dominated, though some public TCRs recurred in many donors. The study labeled more than 150 TCR beta chains cytomegalovirus-associated.

V lost 5 bases and J 2 bases, leaving 19 bases between the germline ends. CDR3 length: 17 residues. Germline V gene data show CDR1 as MNHEY and CDR2 as SMNVEV (reference sequence). Vbeta (60) and Jbeta (13) primers were used in the PCR. Sequencing used immunoSEQ multiplex PCR; TCRdb keeps in-frame clones, though not all of them. The table lists 90,000 to 150,000 clones, around three quarters of them singletons. Worth noting for this clone: Its antigen is not known.

The J gene is TRBJ1-5, the V gene TRBV27; D is uncertain. Sequences were obtained from PBMCs. The source of this sequence is a woman aged 25 to 39 in good health and CMV-seropositive. The CDR3 protein is CASSPTPWFEGNQPQHF. The CDR3 DNA reads TGTGCCAGCAGTCCTACTCCTTGGTTCGAGGGCAATCAGCCCCAGCATTTT.